These T cell receptor beta chains were read from a single sample in a study of Tregs in tolerant kidney transplant recipients. Profiling relied on immunoSEQ multiplex PCR, and the TCRdb table lists in-frame clones only, not all of them. Of 120,000 or so clones listed, around 94% were seen once; the top ten hold more than 0.5%. Sequences were obtained from CD4+ T cells from blood. The receptors here all came from a human donor in good health. The CDR3 runs from the conserved cysteine through the conserved F or W. D genes are given only for firm matches. Size is omitted from some rows. Given values are once, few, many or a class for expanded clones.

v_gene	j_gene	d_gene	abundance	CDR3nt	CDR3aa
TRBV15	TRBJ2-3	.	.	TGTGCCACCAGCAGAGATAGGGCAGCAAGCACAGATACGCAGTATTTT	CATSRDRAASTDTQYF
TRBV11-2	TRBJ2-5	.	.	TGTGCCAGCAGCTTAGGGCAGCAAGAGACCCAGTACTTC	CASSLGQQETQYF
TRBV11-2	TRBJ2-5	TRBD2	.	TGTGCCAGCAGCTTATTGGCTAGCGGGGGGGTTGAGACCCAGTACTTC	CASSLLASGGVETQYF
TRBV5-4	TRBJ2-6	TRBD1	.	TGTGCCAGCAGCTTGCCCGGACAGGAGGCCAACGTCCTGACTTTC	CASSLPGQEANVLTF
TRBV10-1	TRBJ1-2	.	.	TGCGCCAGCAGCAGAGGGGCTTGGCAGAATAACTATGGCTACACCTTC	CASSRGAWQNNYGYTF
TRBV27	TRBJ1-5	.	.	TGTGCCAGCAGTTTATCCGGGACACTTTTTAGCAATCAGCCCCAGCATTTT	CASSLSGTLFSNQPQHF
TRBV2	TRBJ2-1	.	.	TGTGCCAGCAGTGACCCTAGTCCCTACAATGAGCAGTTCTTC	CASSDPSPYNEQFF
TRBV19	TRBJ1-1	TRBD1	.	TGTGCCAGTAGTCTGCGGACAGGGACGAACACTGAAGCTTTCTTT	CASSLRTGTNTEAFF
TRBV4-2	TRBJ2-7	.	.	TGTGCCAGCAGCCAAGATGGCGACAGCTACGAGCAGTACTTC	CASSQDGDSYEQYF
TRBV6-1	TRBJ1-5	TRBD1	.	TGTGCCAGCAGCGTGACAGGGGTGGGCAATCAGCCCCAGCATTTT	CASSVTGVGNQPQHF
TRBV7-2	TRBJ2-3	TRBD2	.	TGTGCCAGCAGCGCCGGGGGGGCCGGGGCAGATACGCAGTATTTT	CASSAGGAGADTQYF
TRBV12-5	TRBJ2-2	.	.	TGTGCTAGTGGTTGGAGAGACACCGGGGAGCTGTTTTTT	CASGWRDTGELFF
TRBV5-1	TRBJ2-3	TRBD2	.	TGCGCCAGCAGCTTAGCGGGAGCCAAAGATACGCAGTATTTT	CASSLAGAKDTQYF
TRBV10-1	TRBJ2-2	.	.	TGCGCCAGCAGTGAGAAGGGTATCGGGGGCACCGGGGAGCTGTTTTTT	CASSEKGIGGTGELFF
TRBV7-6	TRBJ2-3	TRBD2	.	TGTGCCAGCAGCTTAGCGCCGACTAGCGGGGCATCAGATACGCAGTATTTT	CASSLAPTSGASDTQYF
TRBV4-1	TRBJ2-2	TRBD2	.	TGCGCCAGCAGCCCGCTCCGGACTAGCGGGAAAGTTTGGACCGGGGAGCTGTTTTTT	CASSPLRTSGKVWTGELFF
TRBV15	TRBJ2-2	TRBD2	.	TGTGCCACCAGCAGAGTTCTAGCGGGAGATAACGGGGAGCTGTTTTTT	CATSRVLAGDNGELFF
TRBV5-1	TRBJ2-3	TRBD2	.	TGCGCCAGCAGTTTAGCGGGAGGCACAGATACGCAGTATTTT	CASSLAGGTDTQYF
TRBV21-1	TRBJ2-7	.	.	TGTGCCAGCAGCAATGAACGATATAGCTCCTACGAGCAGTACTTC	CASSNERYSSYEQYF
TRBV6-5	TRBJ2-7	.	.	TGTGCCAGCAAAAGAGGAGGGGCCTACGAGCAGTACTTC	CASKRGGAYEQYF
TRBV6-1	TRBJ2-7	.	.	TGTGCCAGCAGTGAATCCTACGAGCAGTACTTC	CASSESYEQYF
TRBV9	TRBJ2-2	.	.	TGTGCCAGCAGCCTGAGAGGGGATTGGACCGGGGAGCTGTTTTTT	CASSLRGDWTGELFF
TRBV7-8	TRBJ2-7	.	once	TGTGCCAGCAGCTTGAATGGGGTCTACGAGCAGTACTTC	CASSLNGVYEQYF
TRBV30	TRBJ1-2	.	.	TGTGCCTGGAGTGTAGCAGGGCAGTATGGCTACACCTTC	CAWSVAGQYGYTF
TRBV7-3	TRBJ2-1	.	.	TGTGCCAGCAGCCCGAACCGGAAAGAGCAGTTCTTC	CASSPNRKEQFF
TRBV10-3	TRBJ2-1	.	.	TGTGCCATCACGGGCGAAGGGTTGGGCAATGAGCAGTTCTTC	CAITGEGLGNEQFF